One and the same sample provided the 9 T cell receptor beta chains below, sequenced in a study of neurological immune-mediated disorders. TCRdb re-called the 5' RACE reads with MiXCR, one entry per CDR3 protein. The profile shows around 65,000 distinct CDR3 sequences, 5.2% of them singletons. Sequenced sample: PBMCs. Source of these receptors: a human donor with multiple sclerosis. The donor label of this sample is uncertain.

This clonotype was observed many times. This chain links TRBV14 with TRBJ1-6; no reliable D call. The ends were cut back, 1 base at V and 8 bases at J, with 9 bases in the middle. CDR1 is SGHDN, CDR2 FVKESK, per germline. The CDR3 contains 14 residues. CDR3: CASSQVGWDSPLHF. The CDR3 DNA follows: TGTGCCAGCAGCCAAGTTGGATGGGATTCACCCCTCCACTTT.

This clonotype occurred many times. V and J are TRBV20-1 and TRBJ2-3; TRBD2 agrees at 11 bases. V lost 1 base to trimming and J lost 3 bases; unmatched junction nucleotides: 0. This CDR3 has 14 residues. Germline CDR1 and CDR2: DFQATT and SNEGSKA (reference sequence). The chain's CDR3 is CSARASGGTDTQYF. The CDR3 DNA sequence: TGCAGTGCTAGAGCTAGCGGGGGGACAGATACGCAGTATTTT.

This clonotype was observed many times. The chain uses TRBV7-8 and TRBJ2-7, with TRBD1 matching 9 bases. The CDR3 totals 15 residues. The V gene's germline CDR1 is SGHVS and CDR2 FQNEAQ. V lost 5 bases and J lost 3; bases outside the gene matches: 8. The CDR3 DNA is TGTGCCAGCAGCCCAGACAGGGGGGGCTACTACGAGCAGTACTTC. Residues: CASSPDRGGYYEQYF. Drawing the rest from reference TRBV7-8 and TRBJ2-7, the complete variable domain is GAGVSQSPRYKVAKRGQDVALRCDPISGHVSLFWYQQALGQGPEFLTYFQNEAQLDKSGLPSDRFFAERPEGSVSTLKIQRTQQEDSAVYLCASSPDRGGYYEQYFGPGTRLTVT.

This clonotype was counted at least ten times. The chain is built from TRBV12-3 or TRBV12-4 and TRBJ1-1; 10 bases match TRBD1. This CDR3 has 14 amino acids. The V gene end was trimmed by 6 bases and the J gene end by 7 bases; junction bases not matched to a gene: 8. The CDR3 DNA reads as TGTGCCAGCAGAAGACAGGGGGCGCATGTTGAAGCTTTCTTT. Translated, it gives CASRRQGAHVEAFF.

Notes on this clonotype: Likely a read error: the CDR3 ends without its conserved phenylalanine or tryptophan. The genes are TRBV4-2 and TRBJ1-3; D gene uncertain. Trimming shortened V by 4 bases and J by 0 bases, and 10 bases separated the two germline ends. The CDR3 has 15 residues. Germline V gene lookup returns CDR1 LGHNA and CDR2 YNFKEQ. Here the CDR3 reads CASSPRPSSGNTIYV. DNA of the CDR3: TGTGCCAGCAGCCCCCGACCGAGCTCTGGAAACACCATATATGTT.

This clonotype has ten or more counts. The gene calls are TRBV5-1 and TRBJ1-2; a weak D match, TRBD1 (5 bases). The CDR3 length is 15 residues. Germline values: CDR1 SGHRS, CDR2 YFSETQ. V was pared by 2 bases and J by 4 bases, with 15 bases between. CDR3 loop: CASSLTTDYRYGYTF. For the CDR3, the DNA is TGCGCCAGCAGCTTAACGACAGATTACCGCTATGGCTACACCTTC.

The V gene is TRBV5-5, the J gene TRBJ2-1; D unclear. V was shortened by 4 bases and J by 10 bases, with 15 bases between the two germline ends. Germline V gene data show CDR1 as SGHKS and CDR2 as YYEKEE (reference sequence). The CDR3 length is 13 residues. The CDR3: CASSPARYGEQFF. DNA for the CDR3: TGTGCCAGCAGCCCGGCCAGGTATGGGGAGCAGTTCTTC.

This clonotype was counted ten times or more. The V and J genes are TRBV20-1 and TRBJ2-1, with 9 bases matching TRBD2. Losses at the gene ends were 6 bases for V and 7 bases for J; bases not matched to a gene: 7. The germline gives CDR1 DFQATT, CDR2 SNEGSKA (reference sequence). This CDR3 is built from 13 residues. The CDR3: CSAFSGGGNEQFF. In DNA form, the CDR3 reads TGCAGTGCCTTTAGCGGGGGAGGAAATGAGCAGTTCTTC.

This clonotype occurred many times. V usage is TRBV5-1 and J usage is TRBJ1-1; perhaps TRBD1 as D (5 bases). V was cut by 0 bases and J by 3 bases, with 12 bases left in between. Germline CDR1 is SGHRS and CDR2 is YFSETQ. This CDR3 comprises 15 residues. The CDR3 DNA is TGCGCCAGCAGCTTGGTTGGAGGGGATTACACTGAAGCTTTCTTT. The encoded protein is CASSLVGGDYTEAFF.